These 27 T cell receptor beta chains share one sample of origin, sequenced in a study of blood T cell repertoires in COVID-19. The method was immunoSEQ multiplex PCR; TCRdb's version includes in-frame clones alone and lacks a portion of them. Of 220,000 or so clones listed, over 75% were seen once; the top ten hold about 3.3%. Sequenced: PBMCs or T cells enriched from blood (not recorded which). The receptors here all came from a woman aged 18-35 years in a cohort exposed to, infected with or recovered from COVID-19 (not recorded which).

This clone was found a few times. The rearrangement uses TRBV12-3 or TRBV12-4 and TRBJ1-2; the D is unclear. The CDR3 runs to 13 residues. Trimming pared 6 bases from V and 0 bases from J, leaving 8 bases between. CDR3 sequence: CASSLLANYGYTF. CDR3 in DNA: TGTGCCAGCAGCCTATTAGCTAACTATGGCTACACCTTC.

CDR3 nucleotides: TGTGCCAGCAGTTTGGGACAGGGATGGGAAAAACTGTTTTTT. It codes for CASSLGQGWEKLFF. This chain links TRBV27 with TRBJ1-4; 9 positions match TRBD1. CDR3 size: 14 residues. J gave up 8 bases and V 3 bases, and 4 bases lay outside the gene matches. CDR1 is MNHEY, CDR2 SMNVEV, per germline (reference sequence).

The V and J genes are TRBV2 and TRBJ2-7; weak D call: TRBD1 (7 bases). Germline values: CDR1 SNHLY, CDR2 FYNNEI. Trimming pared 8 bases from V and 2 bases from J, leaving 16 bases between. The CDR3 has 14 amino acids. This CDR3 reads CASRRQGGTYEQYF. CDR3 DNA: TGTGCCAGCCGCCGTCAGGGGGGAACCTACGAGCAGTACTTC.

The chain joins TRBV27 to TRBJ1-5; 8 bases fit TRBD1. The V and J ends lost 5 bases and 4 bases, in that order; junction bases with no gene match: 7. The CDR3 totals 15 residues. Germline V gene data show CDR1 as MNHEY and CDR2 as SMNVEV (reference sequence). This CDR3 reads CASSPTGGGNQPQHF. The CDR3 bases are TGTGCCAGCAGTCCAACAGGGGGAGGGAATCAGCCCCAGCATTTT.

The rearrangement links TRBV15 to TRBJ2-2; TRBD2 might be the D (5 bases). V was pared by 1 base and J by 0 bases, with 12 bases between. The CDR3 spans 17 residues. CDR1 and CDR2 (germline): LNHNV, YYDKDF (reference sequence). The CDR3 loop is CATSRVIRTANTGELFF. In nucleotides, the CDR3 is TGTGCCACCAGCAGAGTAATCCGGACTGCGAACACCGGGGAGCTGTTTTTT.

CDR3 sequence: CASSPGSQVITGELFF. The DNA for the CDR3 is TGTGCCAGCAGCCCGGGGAGCCAGGTTATAACCGGGGAGCTGTTTTTT. The V call is TRBV9, the J call TRBJ2-2, with D possibly being TRBD2 (5 bases). V was cut by 4 bases and J by 5 bases, with 18 bases left in between. The germline V gene encodes CDR1 SGDLS and CDR2 YYNGEE. This CDR3 contains 16 residues. Full variable domain (missing parts from reference TRBV9 and TRBJ2-2): DSGVTQTPKHLITATGQRVTLRCSPRSGDLSVYWYQQSLDQGLQFLIQYYNGEERAKGNILERFSAQQFPDLHSELNLSSLELGDSALYFCASSPGSQVITGELFFGEGSRLTVL.

As concerns this clone: Because the CDR3's place on the DNA is in doubt, the DNA is left out and the CDR3 is given as listed by TCRdb. The rearrangement joins TRBV28 to TRBJ1-4; the table's D gene call, TRBD1, was not cross checked with the DNA. 17 amino acids form the CDR3, both terminal residues included. Looked up from germline, CDR1 is MDHEN and CDR2 is SYDVKM. CDR3: CASSSSDRLRANEKLFF.

As DNA, the CDR3 is TGTGCCAGCAGCTTTCCGGATTGGACAGCGCAAGAGACCCAGTACTTC. Encoded protein: CASSFPDWTAQETQYF. V and J are TRBV5-4 and TRBJ2-5, with TRBD1 as a possible D gene (6 bases). The germline V and J ends were trimmed by 2 bases and 2 bases, with 16 bases remaining between them. Germline values: CDR1 SGHNT, CDR2 YYREEE (reference sequence). The CDR3 length is 16 residues.

CDR3 residues: CASSYRREEAFF. The CDR3 nucleotides are TGTGCCAGTAGTTATAGGAGGGAAGAAGCTTTCTTT. The chain recombines TRBV19 with TRBJ1-1, with D unresolved. Germline V gene lookup returns CDR1 LNHDA and CDR2 SQIVND (reference sequence). CDR3 length: 12 residues. Trimming cost V 5 bases and J 8 bases, with 12 bases left between them.

The chain recombines TRBV10-1 with TRBJ2-7, with D possibly matching TRBD1 (5 bases). Germline CDR1 reads WNHNN; CDR2 reads SYGVQD (reference sequence). V was clipped by 2 bases and J by 2 bases, with 10 bases between them. The CDR3 extends over 14 amino acids. The CDR3 coding sequence is TGCGCCAGCAGTGAGAACCCAGGGCCCTACGAGCAGTACTTC. This gives the protein CASSENPGPYEQYF.

The chain is built from TRBV28 and TRBJ1-2, with D tentatively TRBD1 (6 bases). CDR3 length equals 13 residues. V was cut by 7 bases and J by 8 bases, with 17 bases left in between. CDR1 is MDHEN and CDR2 is SYDVKM in the germline V gene. Here the CDR3 reads CASNQNQGMGYTF. The CDR3 region has the DNA TGTGCCAGCAACCAGAATCAGGGGATGGGCTACACCTTC.

The CDR3, as DNA: TGCGCCAGCAGCTTCGACGGGGGGCGTCGAACTGAAGCTTTCTTT. Translated, it gives CASSFDGGRRTEAFF. V usage is TRBV5-1 and J usage is TRBJ1-1; TRBD1 might be the D (6 bases). The CDR3 consists of 15 residues. V was clipped by 2 bases and J by 5 bases, with 16 bases between them. Per germline, CDR1 SGHRS and CDR2 YFSETQ.

This chain links TRBV18 with TRBJ1-2; TRBD1 might be the D (6 bases). This CDR3 region has 14 residues. Germline CDR1 is KGHSH and CDR2 is LQKENI. The V end lost 5 bases, the J end lost 4 bases, and 14 bases lay between the germline ends. The CDR3 DNA follows: TGTGCCAGCTCAAAGGACAGTTCGAGCTATGGCTACACCTTC. Translation: CASSKDSSSYGYTF.

This chain joins TRBV15 and TRBJ1-5; 7 bases match TRBD1. Germline V gene data show CDR1 as LNHNV and CDR2 as YYDKDF (reference sequence). The V and J ends lost 0 bases and 2 bases, in that order; junction bases with no gene match: 4. The CDR3 runs 16 residues. The chain's CDR3 is CATSRDVTGGNQPQHF. The CDR3 nucleotides read TGTGCCACCAGCAGAGATGTAACAGGGGGCAATCAGCCCCAGCATTTT.

The V and J genes are TRBV5-1 and TRBJ2-2; D possibly corresponds to TRBD2 (6 bases). The CDR3 loop spans 19 amino acids. Trimming took off 7 bases at V and 2 bases at J, with 27 bases between the two ends. Germline values: CDR1 SGHRS, CDR2 YFSETQ. The CDR3: CASGMRTTGTIPNTGELFF. Here the CDR3 DNA reads TGCGCCAGCGGCATGAGGACTACTGGAACCATCCCAAACACCGGGGAGCTGTTTTTT.

This chain links TRBV5-6 with TRBJ1-4, with 7 bases aligning to TRBD1. With 0 bases clipped from V and 6 bases from J, the junction kept 11 bases outside the gene matches. Germline V CDR1 and CDR2: SGHDT, YYEEEE. The CDR3 covers 17 residues. The CDR3 sequence: CASSLGGAGTVDEKLFF. The CDR3 DNA follows: TGTGCCAGCAGCTTGGGGGGGGCCGGGACAGTTGATGAAAAACTGTTTTTT.

This rearrangement joins TRBV29-1 to TRBJ1-2, with D hard to call. V dropped 7 bases and J dropped 4 bases, with 13 bases sitting between them. Germline values: CDR1 SQVTM, CDR2 ANQGSEA. This CDR3 is built from 12 residues. CDR3 residues: CSDSGFGYGYTF. The CDR3 DNA follows: TGCAGCGATTCCGGGTTTGGCTATGGCTACACCTTC.

The CDR3 coding sequence is TGCACCAGCAGCCCCCCCGGTGCGGGGGGGAAAGAGACCCAGTACTTC. This gives the protein CTSSPPGAGGKETQYF. The V gene is TRBV1, the J gene TRBJ2-5; the table gives TRBD2 as D, unverified against the DNA. TRBV1 counts as a pseudogene. This CDR3 has 16 amino acids.

This chain joins TRBV5-6 and TRBJ2-3; 8 positions match TRBD2. The CDR3 sequence is 15 residues long. J lost 3 bases, V lost 0 bases, and 3 bases had no gene match. Germline-derived CDR1 and CDR2 are SGHDT and YYEEEE. DNA of the CDR3: TGTGCCAGCAGCTTGGGCCTAGCGGGTACAGATACGCAGTATTTT. This sequence encodes CASSLGLAGTDTQYF.

The gene calls are TRBV10-2 and TRBJ2-5; D remains unclear. The CDR3 has 13 amino acids. Germline V CDR1 and CDR2: WSHSY, SAAADI. The V gene lost 2 bases and the J gene lost 9 bases, with 13 bases spanning the gap. The CDR3 DNA follows: TGCGCCAGCAGTGAGCCCGTCAAGCCGGCCCAGTACTTC. Residues: CASSEPVKPAQYF.

The chain links TRBV11-3 to TRBJ2-1; TRBD1 matches 7 bases. The CDR3 covers 13 residues. Germline V gives CDR1 SGHNT, CDR2 YENEEA. J was trimmed by 6 bases and V by 5 bases; bases with no gene match: 4. The DNA for the CDR3 is TGTGCCAGCAGCCGAGGGACAGTCAATGAGCAGTTCTTC. As protein: CASSRGTVNEQFF.

The chain joins TRBV9 to TRBJ2-7, with 8 bases identical to TRBD1. The V segment lost 4 bases and the J segment 3 bases; nucleotides outside the gene matches: 9. This CDR3 contains 15 residues. CDR1 SGDLS and CDR2 YYNGEE come from the germline V gene. This CDR3 reads CASSPRQGTLYEQYF. The CDR3 DNA reads as TGTGCCAGCAGCCCCCGACAGGGGACCCTCTACGAGCAGTACTTC.

This chain links TRBV3-1 (or the pseudogene TRBV3-2) with TRBJ1-2; 10 bases line up with TRBD1. Germline assignment: CDR1 LGHDT and CDR2 YNNKEL (reference sequence). The CDR3 spans 15 residues. The ends lost 5 bases at V and 6 bases at J; junction bases unmatched: 9. CDR3 in DNA: TGTGCCAGCAGCGACCGGGACAGGGGACGTGATGGCTACACCTTC. As protein: CASSDRDRGRDGYTF.

The V and J genes are TRBV7-9 and TRBJ2-1; D possibly corresponds to TRBD2 (5 bases). Germline V CDR1 and CDR2: SEHNR, FQNEAQ (reference sequence). The CDR3 extends over 12 amino acids. V lost 1 base, J lost 9 bases, and 7 bases lay in between. The DNA for the CDR3 is TGTGCCAGCAGCTTAGAAGGAGGTGAGCAGTTCTTC. Translated: CASSLEGGEQFF.

J is TRBJ2-7 and V is TRBV12-5; D is perhaps TRBD2 (7 bases). Germline V gives CDR1 LGHNT, CDR2 FRNRAP. The CDR3 is 15 amino acids. The ends were cut back, 0 bases at V and 5 bases at J, with 14 bases in the middle. CDR3 residues: CASGLVIGGRDEQYF. The CDR3 nucleotides read TGTGCTAGTGGTTTGGTAATAGGGGGGAGGGACGAGCAGTACTTC. Drawing the rest from reference TRBV12-5 and TRBJ2-7, the complete variable domain is DARVTQTPRHKVTEMGQEVTMRCQPILGHNTVFWYRQTMMQGLELLAYFRNRAPLDDSGMPKDRFSAEMPDATLATLKIQPSEPRDSAVYFCASGLVIGGRDEQYFGPGTRLTVT.

This clone was recorded only once. The rearrangement links TRBV14 to TRBJ1-1; D remains unclear. This CDR3 is 13 amino acids long. V was shortened by 4 bases and J by 4 bases, with 10 bases between the two germline ends. The germline V gene encodes CDR1 SGHDN and CDR2 FVKESK. As DNA, the CDR3 is TGTGCCAGCAGCCTTGCGATTTCCACTGAAGCTTTCTTT. Translating gives CASSLAISTEAFF.

The chain uses TRBV7-6 and TRBJ2-7; 10 bases are a match to TRBD2. The CDR3 has 13 amino acids. The V gene end was trimmed by 1 base and the J gene end by 12 bases; junction bases not matched to a gene: 6. Germline-derived CDR1 and CDR2 are SGHVS and FNYEAQ. The CDR3 loop is CASSLEREGQWYF. CDR3 in DNA: TGTGCCAGCAGCTTAGAGCGGGAGGGCCAGTGGTACTTC.